The source of this TCR beta chain is a study of T cell repertoires in cytomegalovirus infection. Overall study: CMV infection and matching HLA type were both indicated by public TCR beta signatures.

Study outcomes and limitations: Of the TCR beta families, the public ones yielded a cumulative frequency that identified carriers of CMV plus the relevant HLA. Dominating the ex vivo response were HLA-C-restricted CMV-specific TCR beta clonotypes.

TCRdb re-called the reads with MiXCR, one entry per CDR3 protein. The sample includes about 130,000 distinct CDR3 sequences, roughly a quarter of them seen just once. This clonotype has just a few counts. The antigen is not known. The sequencing sample was made of PBMCs, sequenced either directly or after in vitro stimulation (not recorded which). The sequence was collected from a human donor in good health (CMV status not recorded). Some clones in this sample may be carry-over from other donors' samples.

CDR3 region: CASSFGTDYNEQFF. CDR3 in DNA: TGTGCCAGCAGCTTTGGGACGGACTACAATGAGCAGTTCTTC. This chain links TRBV7-2 with TRBJ2-1; D could derive from TRBD1 or TRBD2 (5 bases each). V was pared by 3 bases and J by 3 bases, with 9 bases between. CDR1 and CDR2 from the germline V gene are SGHTA and FQGNSA. The length of the CDR3 is 14 residues.